The subject of this entry is one T cell receptor beta chain. This sample was taken from a study of control samples from healthy donors and cancer patients. From germline, CDR1 is LGHNA and CDR2 YSLEER. The CDR3 spans 13 residues. With 1 base removed from V and 5 bases from J, the gap between germline ends came to 6 bases. Only in-frame clones appear in the TCRdb table, and some are missing; sequencing was by immunoSEQ multiplex PCR. Of under 95,000 clones in the sample, roughly 80% were seen once. The source material was blood. This sequence originates from a man in his forties or fifties in good health. The chain recombines TRBV4-3 with TRBJ1-5; unclear D gene. CDR3 DNA sequence: TGCGCCAGCAGCCAAGCTGGAGATCAGCCCCAGCATTTT. This translates into CASSQAGDQPQHF.